The 21 T cell receptor beta chains in this list originate from one sample, sequenced in a study of cytomegalovirus exposure and HLA in healthy donors. Use of 60 Vbeta and 13 Jbeta primers characterized the PCR. Profiling relied on immunoSEQ multiplex PCR, and the TCRdb table lists in-frame clones only, not all of them. The data show tens of thousands of clones, with over 80% seen just once and 1.6% held by the top ten. The specimen sequenced was PBMCs. The origin of the receptors is a man aged 30 to 39 in good health and CMV-seronegative.

V is TRBV6-6 and J is TRBJ2-5; TRBD1 agrees at 11 bases. V lost 2 bases to trimming and J lost 13 bases; unmatched junction nucleotides: 9. The germline CDR1 and CDR2 sequences are MNHNY and SVGAGI (reference sequence). The CDR3 totals 14 residues. CDR3 region: CASSYGTGGVQRYF. CDR3 in DNA: TGTGCCAGCAGTTACGGGACAGGGGGTGTTCAGCGGTACTTC.

V gene TRBV7-9 combines with J gene TRBJ1-1; maybe TRBD1 (5 bases). Germline V gene data show CDR1 as SEHNR and CDR2 as FQNEAQ (reference sequence). V was cut by 2 bases and J by 1 base, with 8 bases left in between. The CDR3 consists of 14 residues. The chain's CDR3 is CASSLTGGNTEAFF. CDR3 nucleotides: TGTGCCAGCAGCTTAACGGGGGGGAACACTGAAGCTTTCTTT.

V is TRBV19 and J is TRBJ1-2; 10 bases line up with TRBD1. J gave up 8 bases and V 5 bases, and 5 bases lay outside the gene matches. The CDR3 contains 13 residues. The V gene's germline CDR1 is LNHDA and CDR2 SQIVND (reference sequence). As DNA, the CDR3 is TGTGCCAGTAGTGACGACAGGGGGCCCGGCTACACCTTC. Amino acids: CASSDDRGPGYTF.

The chain is built from TRBV10-1 and TRBJ2-7; the D gene is possibly TRBD1 (6 bases). V lost 5 bases and J lost 2, with 10 bases in between. This CDR3 spans 13 amino acids. The germline CDR1 and CDR2 sequences are WNHNN and SYGVQD (reference sequence). This chain's CDR3 is CASSQGTAYEQYF. The CDR3 DNA reads TGCGCCAGCAGTCAGGGGACGGCCTACGAGCAGTACTTC.

Only one count was recorded for this clone. The genes are TRBV7-2 and TRBJ2-3, with 9 bases matching TRBD1. Looked up from germline, CDR1 is SGHTA and CDR2 is FQGNSA. The CDR3 length is 19 residues. J was trimmed by 5 bases and V by 5 bases; bases with no gene match: 20. CDR3: CASSRFVGTGYPRGDTQYF. DNA for the CDR3: TGTGCCAGCAGCCGCTTTGTGGGGACAGGGTATCCTAGGGGAGATACGCAGTATTTT.

This clone was detected a few times. This chain links TRBV9 with TRBJ1-3; unclear D gene. The CDR3 runs to 15 residues. From germline, CDR1 is SGDLS and CDR2 YYNGEE. Trimming removed 3 bases from V and 2 bases from J, with 12 bases in between. CDR3 bases: TGTGCCAGCAGCGCCCAAACAGTACCTGGAAACACCATATATTTT. Translating gives CASSAQTVPGNTIYF.

J is TRBJ2-1 and V is TRBV7-9, with TRBD2 matching over 10 bases. Germline loops: CDR1 SEHNR, CDR2 FQNEAQ (reference sequence). The CDR3 is 18 residues long. With 5 bases clipped from V and 7 bases from J, the junction kept 17 bases outside the gene matches. The CDR3 DNA follows: TGTGCCAGCAGCCCACGACTTTCCAGCGGGGGGGCCGGGAATGAGCAGTTCTTC. Its translation: CASSPRLSSGGAGNEQFF.

V is TRBV4-3 and J is TRBJ1-3; D is ambiguous. V was pared by 0 bases and J by 4 bases, with 28 bases between. The CDR3 extends over 21 amino acids. The germline V gene encodes CDR1 LGHNA and CDR2 YSLEER. The CDR3: CASSQEFPVRMNPGSGNTIYF. The CDR3 nucleotides are TGCGCCAGCAGCCAAGAATTTCCGGTCAGGATGAACCCAGGTTCAGGAAACACCATATATTTT.

This clone showed up just once. This chain connects TRBV7-3 to TRBJ2-3; 8 nucleotides agree with TRBD2. V shed 5 bases and J 6 bases; nucleotides not matched to a gene: 7. Germline V lookup: CDR1 SGHTA, CDR2 FQGTGA. This CDR3 region has 14 residues. CDR3 nucleotide sequence: TGTGCCAGCAGCGTCGGGGGGGCCTACGATACGCAGTATTTT. It yields the protein CASSVGGAYDTQYF.

This clone showed up just once. V usage is TRBV18 and J usage is TRBJ2-3; weak D call: TRBD2 (6 bases). The V gene lost 3 bases and the J gene lost 6 bases, with 13 bases spanning the gap. The CDR3 length is 14 residues. CDR1 is KGHSH, CDR2 LQKENI, per germline. The CDR3: CASSPGLATDTQYF. The CDR3 DNA is TGTGCCAGCTCACCGGGACTCGCCACCGATACGCAGTATTTT.

The chain is built from TRBV27 and TRBJ1-2, with TRBD1 as a possible D gene (5 bases). The CDR3 is made up of 15 amino acids. Per germline, CDR1 MNHEY and CDR2 SMNVEV (reference sequence). V was cut by 6 bases and J by 6 bases, with 20 bases left in between. CDR3 sequence (DNA): TGTGCCAGCAGCCGACGGGGGGGTAGAGTGGATGGCTACACCTTC. It codes for CASSRRGGRVDGYTF.

This chain connects TRBV7-3 to TRBJ2-1; 7 bases are a match to TRBD2. There are 13 residues in the CDR3. Unmatched junction bases numbered 3, after V lost 1 base and J lost 9 bases. Germline-derived CDR1 and CDR2 are SGHTA and FQGTGA. The CDR3 here is CASSLMGEGEQFF. The CDR3 DNA follows: TGTGCCAGCAGCTTAATGGGGGAGGGTGAGCAGTTCTTC.

The genes are TRBV7-2 and TRBJ2-1, with D perhaps TRBD2 (5 bases). The CDR3 totals 16 residues. V lost 3 bases and J 4 bases, leaving 16 bases between the germline ends. Germline CDR1 reads SGHTA; CDR2 reads FQGNSA. The chain's CDR3 is CASSFLTAGLYNEQFF. The CDR3 DNA reads TGTGCCAGCAGCTTCCTAACGGCGGGCCTTTACAATGAGCAGTTCTTC.

V gene TRBV6-1 combines with J gene TRBJ2-2; TRBD2 matches 12 bases. J was trimmed by 5 bases and V by 0 bases; bases with no gene match: 7. The CDR3 consists of 18 residues. Germline V lookup: CDR1 MNHNS, CDR2 SASEGT. The CDR3 sequence is CASSEALAGGPRTGELFF. CDR3 nucleotide sequence: TGTGCCAGCAGTGAAGCGCTAGCGGGAGGGCCACGGACCGGGGAGCTGTTTTTT.

The V call is TRBV4-2, the J call TRBJ2-1; 9 positions match TRBD2. There are 15 residues in the CDR3. The ends lost 4 bases at V and 4 bases at J; junction bases unmatched: 5. CDR1 and CDR2 from the germline V gene are LGHNA and YNFKEQ. CDR3 DNA sequence: TGTGCCAGCAGCCGTGTGGCGGGGGGGTACAATGAGCAGTTCTTC. Amino acid sequence: CASSRVAGGYNEQFF.

The table lists this clone with a count of one. This rearrangement joins TRBV7-9 to TRBJ2-1; 11 nucleotides agree with TRBD1. J lost 5 bases, V lost 4 bases, and 7 bases had no gene match. The CDR3 extends over 16 amino acids. Germline CDR1 SEHNR, CDR2 FQNEAQ (reference sequence). The CDR3 region has the DNA TGTGCCAGCAGCTCCCGGACAGGGGGCGAGGACAATGAGCAGTTCTTC. This sequence encodes CASSSRTGGEDNEQFF.

The chain links TRBV5-1 to TRBJ2-4; 7 nucleotides match TRBD1. The CDR3 has 14 amino acids. V gave up 2 bases and J gave up 6 bases; unmatched junction bases: 5. Per the germline V gene, CDR1 is SGHRS and CDR2 is YFSETQ. Here the CDR3 DNA reads TGCGCCAGCAGCTTACCGGGACAGACAAACATTCAGTACTTC. Residues: CASSLPGQTNIQYF.

This clone was recorded once. This rearrangement joins TRBV9 to TRBJ2-3, with a weak D call TRBD1 (6 bases). CDR1 and CDR2 from the germline V gene are SGDLS and YYNGEE. Trimming removed 3 bases from V and 4 bases from J, with 15 bases in between. This CDR3 has 15 residues. The CDR3 spells CASSGQQGYADTQYF. CDR3 in DNA: TGTGCCAGCAGCGGACAACAGGGCTACGCAGATACGCAGTATTTT. The whole variable domain, filled in from reference TRBV9 and TRBJ2-3, reads DSGVTQTPKHLITATGQRVTLRCSPRSGDLSVYWYQQSLDQGLQFLIQYYNGEERAKGNILERFSAQQFPDLHSELNLSSLELGDSALYFCASSGQQGYADTQYFGPGTRLTVL.

The rearrangement links TRBV7-9 to TRBJ2-2; tentative D call: TRBD1 (5 bases). The CDR3 consists of 14 residues. Trimming cost V 6 bases and J 0 bases, with 8 bases left between them. Germline assignment: CDR1 SEHNR and CDR2 FQNEAQ (reference sequence). The CDR3 protein is CASRGVPNTGELFF. The CDR3 DNA sequence: TGTGCCAGCAGAGGGGTCCCGAACACCGGGGAGCTGTTTTTT.

Only a few counts were recorded for this clone. V gene TRBV25-1 combines with J gene TRBJ1-3, with D perhaps matching TRBD1 (6 bases). V was pared by 3 bases and J by 0 bases, with 9 bases between. Per germline, CDR1 MGHDK and CDR2 SYGVNS. The length of the CDR3 is 15 residues. The CDR3 DNA is TGTGCCAGCAGTGATTGGACAGTCTCTGGAAACACCATATATTTT. Residues: CASSDWTVSGNTIYF. The variable domain in full, completed from reference TRBV25-1 and TRBJ1-3, reads EADIYQTPRYLVIGTGKKITLECSQTMGHDKMYWYQQDPGMELHLIHYSYGVNSTEKGDLSSESTVSRIRTEHFPLTLESARPSHTSQYLCASSDWTVSGNTIYFGEGSWLTVV.

V usage is TRBV30 and J usage is TRBJ2-1, with 8 positions matching TRBD2. The germline V gene has CDR1 GTSNPN and CDR2 SVGIG (reference sequence). This CDR3 is built from 14 residues. The J segment lost 0 bases and the V segment lost 3 bases, leaving 1 base of the junction unmatched. CDR3 residues: CAWSGGGSYNEQFF. CDR3 bases: TGTGCCTGGAGCGGGGGGGGCTCCTACAATGAGCAGTTCTTC.